What follows are 30 T cell receptor beta chains derived from one specimen sequenced in a study of T-cell memory formation after mild COVID-19. TCRdb reanalysed the 5' RACE reads using MiXCR and keeps one entry per CDR3 protein. The profile covers some 110,000 distinct CDR3 sequences, with 9.5% to 15% appearing a single time and 25% to 35% taken by the ten largest. Sequenced input: PBMCs or a T cell subset sorted from them (not recorded which). These TCRs come from an adult woman who had mild COVID-19 (a few samples of this study predate the infection). Cell type and time point are not known.

This clonotype was detected a few times. The CDR3 DNA reads TGTGCCAGCAACGTTGACTTGGGCACTGAAGCTTTCTTT. Translated: CASNVDLGTEAFF. The rearrangement uses TRBV7-9 and TRBJ1-1; D is unclear. Germline values: CDR1 SEHNR, CDR2 FQNEAQ (reference sequence). The V end lost 7 bases, the J end lost 4 bases, and 13 bases lay between the germline ends. This CDR3 is built from 13 residues.

This clonotype has only a few counts. V is TRBV24-1 and J is TRBJ2-7; 11 bases fit TRBD1. Losses at the gene ends were 5 bases for V and 0 bases for J; bases not matched to a gene: 2. The CDR3 runs to 15 residues. CDR1 and CDR2 from the germline V gene are KGHDR and SFDVKD. The CDR3 region is CATSAGTGGSYEQYF. The CDR3, as DNA: TGTGCCACCAGTGCCGGGACAGGGGGCTCCTACGAGCAGTACTTC.

This clonotype was detected a few times. V and J are TRBV7-2 and TRBJ2-3, with 7 bases fitting TRBD2. Per germline, CDR1 SGHTA and CDR2 FQGNSA. Losses at the gene ends were 3 bases for V and 4 bases for J; bases not matched to a gene: 7. The CDR3 is 15 residues long. The CDR3 DNA follows: TGTGCCAGCAGCTTTAACGGGGGGACTGCAGATACGCAGTATTTT. Its translation: CASSFNGGTADTQYF.

This sequence joins TRBV29-1 and TRBJ2-5; D is undetermined. Looked up from germline, CDR1 is SQVTM and CDR2 is ANQGSEA. The CDR3 has 12 amino acids. The germline V and J ends were trimmed by 0 bases and 2 bases, with 4 bases remaining between them. CDR3 sequence (DNA): TGCAGCGTTGAAGACTGGCAAGAGACCCAGTACTTC. Its protein product is CSVEDWQETQYF.

The sample holds a few counts of this clonotype. In DNA, the CDR3 is TGTGCCTGGAGTGTAAGGGGGCCTTCCTACGAGCAGTACTTC. It specifies CAWSVRGPSYEQYF. J is TRBJ2-7 and V is TRBV30; 7 positions match TRBD1. V shed 0 bases and J 1 base; nucleotides not matched to a gene: 3. The germline CDR1 and CDR2 sequences are GTSNPN and SVGIG (reference sequence). The CDR3 runs to 14 residues.

CDR3 nucleotides: TGTGCCAGCACGCGGGGGGGTCGGACAGATACGCAGTATTTT. Its translation: CASTRGGRTDTQYF. The chain couples TRBV5-6 to TRBJ2-3; 9 bases are a match to TRBD2. CDR3 length: 14 residues. J lost 3 bases, V lost 6 bases, and 5 bases had no gene match. CDR1 is SGHDT and CDR2 is YYEEEE in the germline V gene.

The chain links TRBV7-9 to TRBJ1-2; 8 nucleotides align to TRBD1. The CDR3 extends over 13 amino acids. With 7 bases clipped from V and 5 bases from J, the junction kept 6 bases outside the gene matches. Germline values: CDR1 SEHNR, CDR2 FQNEAQ (reference sequence). CDR3 protein: CASMNRGYYGYTF. As DNA, the CDR3 is TGTGCCAGCATGAACAGGGGGTATTATGGCTACACCTTC.

This clonotype was detected only a few times. The rearrangement joins TRBV7-9 to TRBJ1-1; possibly TRBD1 for D (5 bases). Germline CDR1 is SEHNR and CDR2 is FQNEAQ (reference sequence). The ends were cut back, 10 bases at V and 1 base at J, with 16 bases in the middle. This CDR3 comprises 14 residues. CDR3 DNA: TGTGCCACAATTTACCTCACAGGGAACACTGAAGCTTTCTTT. Translating it yields CATIYLTGNTEAFF.

The chain recombines TRBV7-8 with TRBJ2-6, with 8 nucleotides matching TRBD1. The CDR3 runs 18 residues. In germline, CDR1 is SGHVS, CDR2 FQNEAQ. The J segment lost 0 bases and the V segment lost 5 bases, leaving 9 bases of the junction unmatched. The CDR3 loop is CASSPPAGTGSGANVLTF. CDR3 coding DNA: TGTGCCAGCAGCCCCCCCGCCGGGACAGGCTCTGGGGCCAACGTCCTGACTTTC.

The J gene is TRBJ1-4, the V gene TRBV12-3 or TRBV12-4; D gene uncertain. The V gene lost 5 bases and the J gene lost 8 bases, with 9 bases spanning the gap. The CDR3 covers 12 residues. CDR3 nucleotide sequence: TGTGCCAGCAGTGCGGATGAAGAAAAACTGTTTTTT. Its translation is CASSADEEKLFF.

This clonotype was counted a few times. V usage is TRBV7-9 and J usage is TRBJ2-1; D is undetermined. The V gene lost 0 bases and the J gene lost 10 bases, with 10 bases spanning the gap. The CDR3 loop spans 13 amino acids. Germline V CDR1 and CDR2: SEHNR, FQNEAQ (reference sequence). The CDR3 spells CASSLAWQAEQFF. The DNA of the CDR3 is TGTGCCAGCAGCTTAGCTTGGCAGGCGGAGCAGTTCTTC.

This clonotype was found a few times. The rearrangement joins TRBV7-9 to TRBJ2-1; 13 bases fit TRBD2. From germline, CDR1 is SEHNR and CDR2 FQNEAQ (reference sequence). The V segment lost 1 base and the J segment 6 bases; nucleotides outside the gene matches: 9. The CDR3 loop spans 18 amino acids. CDR3 loop: CASSLEGLAGRPGNEQFF. The DNA of the CDR3 is TGTGCCAGCAGCTTAGAGGGACTAGCGGGAAGACCGGGCAATGAGCAGTTCTTC.

There are a few counts of this clonotype. The rearrangement links TRBV11-2 to TRBJ2-1; weak D call: TRBD2 (6 bases). Per germline, CDR1 SGHAT and CDR2 FQNNGV. This CDR3 contains 17 residues. Trimming shortened V by 4 bases and J by 8 bases, and 24 bases separated the two germline ends. The CDR3 reads CASSSPSWTTLIDEQFF. As DNA, the CDR3 is TGTGCCAGCAGCTCCCCCTCGTGGACTACCTTAATCGATGAGCAGTTCTTC.

The CDR3 region is CASSLFVGGAYGYTF. The CDR3 coding sequence is TGTGCCAGCAGCTTATTCGTCGGGGGGGCTTATGGCTACACCTTC. The chain joins TRBV7-9 to TRBJ1-2; a weak D match, TRBD1 (6 bases). From germline, CDR1 is SEHNR and CDR2 FQNEAQ (reference sequence). This CDR3 comprises 15 residues. With 2 bases removed from V and 5 bases from J, the gap between germline ends came to 15 bases.

This clonotype appeared a few times. The chain uses TRBV5-5 and TRBJ1-5; TRBD1 might be the D (5 bases). The germline V and J ends were trimmed by 3 bases and 5 bases, with 9 bases remaining between them. This CDR3 is 13 amino acids long. Per germline, CDR1 SGHKS and CDR2 YYEKEE (reference sequence). CDR3 loop: CASSWGMDQPQHF. The CDR3 region has the DNA TGTGCCAGCAGCTGGGGGATGGATCAGCCCCAGCATTTT.

V and J are TRBV5-4 and TRBJ2-3; the D call may be TRBD1 or TRBD2 (5 bases each). V was shortened by 0 bases and J by 4 bases, with 12 bases between the two germline ends. The CDR3 loop spans 15 amino acids. The germline V gene has CDR1 SGHNT and CDR2 YYREEE (reference sequence). The CDR3 loop reads CASSLDGRGADTQYF. The CDR3, as DNA: TGTGCCAGCAGCTTGGATGGTAGGGGAGCAGATACGCAGTATTTT.

This chain joins TRBV7-6 and TRBJ2-1, with TRBD2 matching over 8 bases. Germline CDR1 SGHVS, CDR2 FNYEAQ. Trimming removed 1 base from V and 14 bases from J; junction bases left unmatched: 7. This CDR3 contains 13 residues. CDR3: CASSLVSGGRKFF. The CDR3 DNA reads TGTGCCAGCAGCTTAGTTTCGGGGGGGCGGAAGTTCTTC.

The gene calls are TRBV11-2 and TRBJ1-6, with 9 nucleotides matching TRBD1. The germline gives CDR1 SGHAT, CDR2 FQNNGV. This CDR3 has 14 residues. V was pared by 5 bases and J by 7 bases, with 3 bases of the junction left unmatched. CDR3 protein: CASSRDRENSPLHF. The DNA of the CDR3 is TGTGCCAGCAGCCGGGACAGGGAGAATTCACCCCTCCACTTT.

The chain links TRBV6-6 to TRBJ2-7, with a tentative D call TRBD2 (6 bases). The CDR3 length is 14 residues. Germline V gene lookup returns CDR1 MNHNY and CDR2 SVGAGI (reference sequence). The V end was cut by 5 bases, the J end by 2 bases, with 13 bases between. CDR3 sequence reads: CASSPFGGAYEQYF. CDR3 bases: TGTGCCAGCAGTCCCTTCGGGGGTGCCTACGAGCAGTACTTC.

The genes are TRBV19 and TRBJ2-1; no reliable D call. Germline CDR1 reads LNHDA; CDR2 reads SQIVND (reference sequence). The V gene lost 2 bases and the J gene lost 7 bases, with 12 bases spanning the gap. The CDR3 totals 14 residues. The CDR3 DNA reads as TGTGCCAGTAGTATAAGCCATCAGCTGAATGAGCAGTTCTTC. The encoded protein is CASSISHQLNEQFF.

This clonotype occurred many times. This sequence joins TRBV12-3 or TRBV12-4 and TRBJ2-7, with TRBD2 identical over 8 bases. With V trimmed by 8 bases and J by 0 bases, 3 bases remained unmatched. The CDR3 consists of 13 residues. CDR3 in amino acids: CASASGSSYEQYF. DNA of the CDR3: TGTGCCAGCGCCAGCGGGAGCTCCTACGAGCAGTACTTC.

This clonotype was detected a few times. The rearrangement uses TRBV9 and TRBJ2-1, with 8 bases aligning to TRBD2. Germline values: CDR1 SGDLS, CDR2 YYNGEE. V was clipped by 0 bases and J by 1 base; unmatched bases: 3. The CDR3 runs 16 residues. CDR3 DNA sequence: TGTGCCAGCAGCGTAGGAGTAGCGGGGTCCTACAATGAGCAGTTCTTC. This encodes CASSVGVAGSYNEQFF. The complete variable domain, with remaining parts taken from reference TRBV9 and TRBJ2-1, reads DSGVTQTPKHLITATGQRVTLRCSPRSGDLSVYWYQQSLDQGLQFLIQYYNGEERAKGNILERFSAQQFPDLHSELNLSSLELGDSALYFCASSVGVAGSYNEQFFGPGTRLTVL.

There are many counts of this clonotype. This sequence joins TRBV20-1 and TRBJ2-7; D gene unclear. The germline V gene encodes CDR1 DFQATT and CDR2 SNEGSKA (reference sequence). Between the trimmed V and J ends, which lost 3 bases and 0 bases, there was a span of 12 bases. The CDR3 runs to 14 residues. CDR3 sequence: CSARMIASSYEQYF. DNA of the CDR3: TGCAGTGCTAGGATGATAGCCTCCTCCTACGAGCAGTACTTC.

The chain uses TRBV4-1 and TRBJ1-1, with 9 nucleotides matching TRBD1. With 3 bases clipped from V and 8 bases from J, the junction kept 10 bases outside the gene matches. The CDR3 length is 15 residues. Per the germline V gene, CDR1 is MGHRA and CDR2 is YSYEKL. CDR3 DNA: TGCGCCAGCAGCCACACGGACAGGGGAGGCTACGAAGCTTTCTTT. This gives the protein CASSHTDRGGYEAFF.

This clonotype appeared a few times. The rearrangement joins TRBV6-6 to TRBJ1-1; TRBD1 agrees at 8 bases. The germline V gene has CDR1 MNHNY and CDR2 SVGAGI (reference sequence). The CDR3 length is 16 residues. V was pared by 4 bases and J by 7 bases, with 14 bases of the junction left unmatched. Here the CDR3 DNA reads TGTGCCAGCAGTTCAACCCAGGGGGCGCGGGGGGGTGAAGCTTTCTTT. It codes for CASSSTQGARGGEAFF.

This chain connects TRBV7-6 to TRBJ2-1, with a tentative D call TRBD2 (5 bases). Germline V lookup: CDR1 SGHVS, CDR2 FNYEAQ. CDR3 size: 16 residues. Trimming pared 5 bases from V and 3 bases from J, leaving 17 bases between. CDR3 residues: CASSPSRGQIYNEQFF. The CDR3 bases are TGTGCCAGCAGCCCCAGCCGCGGGCAGATCTACAATGAGCAGTTCTTC.

The genes are TRBV15 and TRBJ2-1; D not resolved. The CDR3 is made up of 11 amino acids. The V end was cut by 9 bases, the J end by 12 bases, with 15 bases between. Looked up from germline, CDR1 is LNHNV and CDR2 is YYDKDF (reference sequence). CDR3 nucleotide sequence: TGTGCCACTCAAGCTGGTGGAATGCAGTTCTTC. Translation: CATQAGGMQFF.

This clonotype came up a few times. The chain is built from TRBV6-4 and TRBJ2-5; D is perhaps TRBD1 (6 bases). Germline V lookup: CDR1 MRHNA, CDR2 SNTAGT. V shed 3 bases and J shed 1 base, with 18 bases lying between them. The CDR3 loop spans 17 amino acids. The DNA of the CDR3 is TGTGCCAGCAGTGATCTCGTGGACAGTAAACCCCAAGAGACCCAGTACTTC. This sequence encodes CASSDLVDSKPQETQYF.

This clonotype has only a few counts. The rearrangement links TRBV12-3 or TRBV12-4 to TRBJ2-1, with 10 bases aligning to TRBD2. CDR3 size: 15 residues. Trimming removed 5 bases from V and 2 bases from J; junction bases left unmatched: 3. The CDR3 coding sequence is TGTGCCAGCAGTGGAGGACTAGCGGCCTACAATGAGCAGTTCTTC. Its translation is CASSGGLAAYNEQFF.

This rearrangement joins TRBV5-6 to TRBJ2-5; 8 positions agree with TRBD2. The germline gives CDR1 SGHDT, CDR2 YYEEEE. Germline trimming cut 4 bases from V and 4 bases from J; bases unmatched to any gene: 3. The CDR3 is 13 amino acids. CDR3 amino acids: CASSGAGGETQYF. The CDR3 nucleotides read TGTGCCAGCAGCGGTGCGGGGGGAGAGACCCAGTACTTC.